The clone carrying this TCR beta chain was recorded only once. The target antigen is unknown. The sample originates from a study of cytomegalovirus exposure and HLA in healthy donors. Study background: Most donors, 70% to 85% of a few hundred genotyped, fell in the Caucasian-associated ancestry cluster. Study-wide findings and caveats: Other equally common chains were less clonally expanded than HLA-associated TCR beta chains, a later analysis showed. Usually a TCR sequence was rare, but some public TCRs were found in many donors.

There are 14 residues in the CDR3. Germline assignment: CDR1 SEHNR and CDR2 FQNEAQ (reference sequence). J gave up 7 bases and V 1 base, and 3 bases lay outside the gene matches. Primers for the PCR totalled 60 Vbeta and 13 Jbeta. Sequenced by immunoSEQ multiplex PCR; TCRdb stores in-frame clones only, minus some. The sample carries over 100,000 clones, about 78% recorded once. Sequences were obtained from PBMCs. The rearrangement joins TRBV7-9 to TRBJ1-2; 10 bases map to TRBD1. The clonotype was recovered from a woman aged 40 to 50 in good health and CMV-seropositive. The CDR3 is CASSLEGTGVGYTF. The CDR3 region has the DNA TGTGCCAGCAGCTTAGAGGGGACAGGGGTTGGCTACACCTTC.